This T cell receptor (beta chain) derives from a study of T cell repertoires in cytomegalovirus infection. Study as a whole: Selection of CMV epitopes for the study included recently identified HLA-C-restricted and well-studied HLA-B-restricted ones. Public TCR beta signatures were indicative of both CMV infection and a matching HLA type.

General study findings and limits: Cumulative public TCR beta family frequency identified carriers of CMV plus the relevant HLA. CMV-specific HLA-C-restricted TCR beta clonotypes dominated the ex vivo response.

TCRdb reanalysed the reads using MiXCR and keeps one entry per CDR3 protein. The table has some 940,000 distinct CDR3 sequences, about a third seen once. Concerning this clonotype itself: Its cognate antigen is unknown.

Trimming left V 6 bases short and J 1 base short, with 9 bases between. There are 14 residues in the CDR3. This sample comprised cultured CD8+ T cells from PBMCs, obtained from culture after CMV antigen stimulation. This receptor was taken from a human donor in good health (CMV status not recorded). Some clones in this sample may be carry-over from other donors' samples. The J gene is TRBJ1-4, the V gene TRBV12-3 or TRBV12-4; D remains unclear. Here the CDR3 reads CASSTARTNEKLFF. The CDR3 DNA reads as TGTGCCAGCAGCACAGCTAGAACTAATGAAAAACTGTTTTTT.